This T cell receptor (beta chain) was profiled in a study of preoperative IRX-2 immunotherapy in early breast cancer. Per germline, CDR1 KGHSH and CDR2 LQKENI. The CDR3 extends over 14 amino acids. Trimming cost V 3 bases and J 5 bases, with 13 bases left between them. Treatment meaning: preoperative locoregional IRX-2 cytokine immunotherapy. Samples came from a phase Ib trial of preoperative locoregional IRX-2 cytokine immunotherapy. Data came from immunoSEQ multiplex PCR; TCRdb stores just in-frame clones and leaves some out. Of fewer than 4,500 clones in the sample, less than 90% were seen once. The sample here was tumor tissue, taken before IRX-2 immunotherapy. The TCR originated in a human donor with breast cancer. V usage is TRBV18 and J usage is TRBJ2-5, with TRBD1 as a possible D gene (6 bases). This CDR3 is CASSPLGGTETQYF. The CDR3, as DNA: TGTGCCAGCTCACCGCTAGGGGGAACGGAGACCCAGTACTTC.